These T cell receptor beta chains were read from a single sample in a study of cytomegalovirus exposure and HLA in healthy donors. Assay used: immunoSEQ multiplex PCR; TCRdb lists only in-frame clones, some missing. The sample has 150,000 to 200,000 clones; almost 85% are singletons. Sequencing was performed on PBMCs. Receptors were obtained from a woman between 45 and 65 years old in good health and CMV-seronegative. Each CDR3 is given with its conserved first and last residue. D genes are given only for firm matches. Rows give clone size only sometimes, using once, few, many, or a class for an expanded clone.

v_gene: TRBV7-9; d_gene: TRBD2; j_gene: TRBJ2-3; abundance: NA; CDR3aa: CASSKRLAGDTDTQYF; CDR3nt: TGTGCCAGCAGCAAACGACTAGCGGGGGACACAGATACGCAGTATTTT
v_gene: TRBV28; d_gene: TRBD1; j_gene: TRBJ2-7; abundance: NA; CDR3aa: CASSLHGTGGNYEQYF; CDR3nt: TGTGCCAGCAGTCTCCACGGGACAGGGGGCAACTACGAGCAGTACTTC
v_gene: TRBV18; d_gene: NA; j_gene: TRBJ2-2; abundance: NA; CDR3aa: CASSPPWSQGRGTGELFF; CDR3nt: TGTGCCAGCTCACCACCGTGGAGCCAGGGGCGAGGCACCGGGGAGCTGTTTTTT
v_gene: TRBV11-2; d_gene: TRBD1; j_gene: TRBJ2-7; abundance: NA; CDR3aa: CASSLGGQSYEQYF; CDR3nt: TGTGCCAGCAGCTTAGGGGGACAGTCCTACGAGCAGTACTTC
v_gene: TRBV9; d_gene: TRBD2; j_gene: TRBJ2-1; abundance: NA; CDR3aa: CASSVEGLAGVGEQFF; CDR3nt: TGTGCCAGCAGCGTAGAGGGACTAGCGGGAGTGGGGGAGCAGTTCTTC
v_gene: TRBV5-6; d_gene: TRBD1; j_gene: TRBJ2-5; abundance: NA; CDR3aa: CASSSRGSQETQYF; CDR3nt: TGTGCCAGCAGCTCCAGGGGGTCTCAAGAGACCCAGTACTTC
v_gene: TRBV30; d_gene: NA; j_gene: TRBJ2-5; abundance: NA; CDR3aa: CAHSQGLSETQYF; CDR3nt: TGTGCCCACAGCCAGGGGCTGTCGGAGACCCAGTACTTC
v_gene: TRBV29-1; d_gene: NA; j_gene: TRBJ1-5; abundance: NA; CDR3aa: CSVADYSNQPQHF; CDR3nt: TGCAGCGTTGCCGACTATAGCAATCAGCCCCAGCATTTT
v_gene: TRBV7-2; d_gene: NA; j_gene: TRBJ2-1; abundance: NA; CDR3aa: CASEGLGGDGSYNEQFF; CDR3nt: TGTGCCAGCGAGGGTCTAGGGGGGGATGGTTCATACAATGAGCAGTTCTTC
v_gene: TRBV19; d_gene: NA; j_gene: TRBJ1-5; abundance: NA; CDR3aa: CASSIGTDSNQPQHF; CDR3nt: TGTGCCAGTAGTATAGGGACAGACTCTAATCAGCCCCAGCATTTT
v_gene: TRBV28; d_gene: NA; j_gene: TRBJ1-5; abundance: NA; CDR3aa: CASSLSFLSNQPQHF; CDR3nt: TGTGCCAGCAGTTTGTCCTTTTTGAGCAATCAGCCCCAGCATTTT
v_gene: TRBV7-3; d_gene: NA; j_gene: TRBJ1-1; abundance: NA; CDR3aa: CASSLGHLNTEAFF; CDR3nt: TGTGCCAGCAGCTTAGGACACTTGAACACTGAAGCTTTCTTT
v_gene: TRBV10-3; d_gene: TRBD1; j_gene: TRBJ1-5; abundance: NA; CDR3aa: CAISGGTGKGQPQHF; CDR3nt: TGTGCCATCAGTGGGGGGACAGGAAAGGGTCAGCCCCAGCATTTT
v_gene: TRBV30; d_gene: NA; j_gene: TRBJ1-5; abundance: NA; CDR3aa: CAWSVPTGYSNQPQHF; CDR3nt: TGTGCCTGGAGTGTACCGACGGGGTATAGCAATCAGCCCCAGCATTTT
v_gene: TRBV28; d_gene: TRBD1; j_gene: TRBJ1-4; abundance: NA; CDR3aa: CASSVRAGTGRSEKLFF; CDR3nt: TGTGCCAGCAGTGTCCGGGCCGGGACAGGGCGGAGTGAAAAACTGTTTTTT
v_gene: TRBV5-6; d_gene: NA; j_gene: TRBJ1-2; abundance: NA; CDR3aa: CASSLFGVYGYTF; CDR3nt: TGTGCCAGCAGCTTATTTGGAGTCTATGGCTACACCTTC
v_gene: TRBV7-8; d_gene: TRBD1; j_gene: TRBJ2-7; abundance: NA; CDR3aa: CASSLQGQGGLYEQYF; CDR3nt: TGTGCCAGCAGCCTTCAGGGACAGGGGGGCCTCTACGAGCAGTACTTC
v_gene: TRBV28; d_gene: NA; j_gene: TRBJ1-4; abundance: NA; CDR3aa: CASTGGVYEKLFF; CDR3nt: TGTGCCAGCACGGGGGGGGTCTATGAAAAACTATTTTTT
v_gene: TRBV9; d_gene: NA; j_gene: TRBJ2-4; abundance: NA; CDR3aa: CASSVGLGLRDIQYF; CDR3nt: TGTGCCAGCAGCGTCGGTTTGGGCCTACGTGACATTCAGTACTTC
v_gene: TRBV5-4; d_gene: TRBD1; j_gene: TRBJ1-2; abundance: NA; CDR3aa: CASSLNTGQGRGYTF; CDR3nt: TGTGCCAGCAGCTTGAATACGGGACAGGGTCGTGGCTACACCTTC
v_gene: TRBV6-5; d_gene: NA; j_gene: TRBJ2-7; abundance: NA; CDR3aa: CASQDTYEQYF; CDR3nt: TGTGCCAGCCAGGATACCTACGAGCAGTACTTC
v_gene: TRBV6-1; d_gene: TRBD1; j_gene: TRBJ1-1; abundance: few; CDR3aa: CASTEGQGNTEAFF; CDR3nt: TGTGCCAGCACCGAAGGACAGGGTAACACTGAAGCTTTCTTT
v_gene: TRBV5-1; d_gene: TRBD1; j_gene: TRBJ1-6; abundance: NA; CDR3aa: CASSSWTGQDLHF; CDR3nt: TGCGCCAGCAGCTCATGGACAGGTCAGGACCTCCACTTT
v_gene: TRBV5-1; d_gene: TRBD1; j_gene: TRBJ1-1; abundance: NA; CDR3aa: CASSQDRVGNTEAFF; CDR3nt: TGCGCCAGCAGCCAGGACAGGGTTGGGAACACTGAAGCTTTCTTT
v_gene: TRBV7-8; d_gene: NA; j_gene: TRBJ2-7; abundance: NA; CDR3aa: CASSLGTEYEQYF; CDR3nt: TGTGCCAGCAGCTTAGGGACAGAGTACGAGCAGTACTTC
v_gene: TRBV7-2; d_gene: TRBD2; j_gene: TRBJ2-3; abundance: NA; CDR3aa: CASSLVAGGLSDTQYF; CDR3nt: TGTGCCAGCAGCTTAGTAGCGGGGGGGTTGTCAGATACGCAGTATTTT
v_gene: TRBV6-5; d_gene: TRBD1; j_gene: TRBJ1-3; abundance: NA; CDR3aa: CASSYRTGTSNTIYF; CDR3nt: TGTGCCAGCAGTTACCGGACAGGGACTTCCAACACCATATATTTT
v_gene: TRBV11-3; d_gene: TRBD1; j_gene: TRBJ2-5; abundance: few; CDR3aa: CASSLSGTGGQETQYF; CDR3nt: TGTGCCAGCAGCTTATCCGGGACAGGGGGTCAAGAGACCCAGTACTTC
v_gene: TRBV27; d_gene: NA; j_gene: TRBJ1-3; abundance: NA; CDR3aa: CASSLREGNTIYF; CDR3nt: TGTGCCAGCAGTCTAAGGGAGGGAAACACCATATATTTT
v_gene: TRBV15; d_gene: NA; j_gene: TRBJ2-1; abundance: NA; CDR3aa: CATSRVGSSLPGELFF; CDR3nt: TGTGCCACCAGCAGAGTTGGTAGTAGTCTCCCGGGGGAGTTGTTCTTC
v_gene: TRBV29-1; d_gene: TRBD1; j_gene: TRBJ2-7; abundance: NA; CDR3aa: CSGLRGPYEQYF; CDR3nt: TGCAGCGGCCTCAGGGGGCCTTACGAGCAGTACTTC
v_gene: TRBV5-8; d_gene: NA; j_gene: TRBJ1-5; abundance: NA; CDR3aa: CASSLGAQPNQPQHF; CDR3nt: TGTGCCAGCAGCTTGGGGGCGCAGCCAAATCAGCCCCAGCATTTT
v_gene: TRBV29-1; d_gene: NA; j_gene: TRBJ1-2; abundance: NA; CDR3aa: CSVLRGTNYGYTF; CDR3nt: TGCAGCGTTCTCAGGGGTACTAACTATGGCTACACCTTC
v_gene: TRBV11-2; d_gene: TRBD1; j_gene: TRBJ2-7; abundance: NA; CDR3aa: CASSLGKPGGEQYF; CDR3nt: TGTGCCAGCAGCTTAGGGAAACCAGGGGGCGAGCAGTACTTC
v_gene: TRBV7-2; d_gene: TRBD1; j_gene: TRBJ2-7; abundance: NA; CDR3aa: CASSLRPGQPYEQYF; CDR3nt: TGTGCCAGCAGCTTACGTCCGGGACAGCCCTACGAGCAGTACTTC
v_gene: TRBV6-5; d_gene: TRBD1; j_gene: TRBJ2-1; abundance: NA; CDR3aa: CASTPAGGNEQFF; CDR3nt: TGTGCCAGCACCCCCGCAGGGGGCAATGAGCAGTTCTTC
v_gene: TRBV7-8; d_gene: TRBD2; j_gene: TRBJ2-7; abundance: NA; CDR3aa: CASSPYRGPGTSGAQPYEQYF; CDR3nt: TGTGCCAGCAGCCCCTACAGGGGTCCCGGGACTAGCGGGGCGCAACCCTACGAGCAGTACTTC
v_gene: TRBV27; d_gene: NA; j_gene: TRBJ1-1; abundance: NA; CDR3aa: CASSAQGRGTEAFF; CDR3nt: TGTGCCAGCAGTGCCCAGGGGAGAGGCACTGAAGCTTTCTTT
v_gene: TRBV5-1; d_gene: NA; j_gene: TRBJ2-5; abundance: NA; CDR3aa: CASNSGAGGQETQYF; CDR3nt: TGCGCCAGCAACAGTGGGGCCGGTGGGCAAGAGACCCAGTACTTC
v_gene: TRBV10-1; d_gene: TRBD2; j_gene: TRBJ2-3; abundance: NA; CDR3aa: CASARGGGSTDTQYF; CDR3nt: TGCGCCAGCGCTCGGGGCGGGGGGAGCACAGATACGCAGTATTTT
v_gene: TRBV28; d_gene: TRBD2; j_gene: TRBJ2-4; abundance: NA; CDR3aa: CASRSSGLAKNIQYF; CDR3nt: TGTGCCAGCAGGTCTAGCGGGCTAGCCAAAAACATTCAGTACTTC
v_gene: TRBV5-1; d_gene: TRBD1; j_gene: TRBJ2-2; abundance: NA; CDR3aa: CASSLRQGEAGELFF; CDR3nt: TGCGCCAGCAGCTTAAGACAGGGGGAAGCCGGGGAGCTGTTTTTT
v_gene: TRBV7-2; d_gene: TRBD2; j_gene: TRBJ2-1; abundance: NA; CDR3aa: CASSLYSGGAYNEQFF; CDR3nt: TGTGCCAGCAGCTTATACAGCGGGGGGGCCTACAATGAGCAGTTCTTC
v_gene: TRBV28; d_gene: NA; j_gene: TRBJ2-7; abundance: NA; CDR3aa: CASNEPGQGTYEQYF; CDR3nt: TGTGCCAGCAACGAGCCGGGACAAGGGACCTACGAGCAGTACTTC
v_gene: TRBV7-9; d_gene: NA; j_gene: TRBJ1-1; abundance: NA; CDR3aa: CASSLTAAMNTEAFF; CDR3nt: TGTGCCAGCAGCCTCACGGCAGCGATGAACACTGAAGCTTTCTTT
v_gene: TRBV6-1; d_gene: NA; j_gene: TRBJ2-6; abundance: NA; CDR3aa: CASSGSGGWSSGANVLTF; CDR3nt: TGTGCCAGCAGTGGGAGTGGAGGGTGGAGCTCTGGGGCCAACGTCCTGACTTTC
v_gene: TRBV27; d_gene: NA; j_gene: TRBJ2-1; abundance: NA; CDR3aa: CASSRGLQPNEQFF; CDR3nt: TGTGCCAGCAGTCGGGGACTTCAACCCAATGAGCAGTTCTTC
v_gene: TRBV19; d_gene: TRBD1; j_gene: TRBJ1-5; abundance: NA; CDR3aa: CASSVRTGGNQPQHF; CDR3nt: TGTGCCAGTAGTGTTCGGACAGGGGGTAATCAGCCCCAGCATTTT
v_gene: TRBV28; d_gene: TRBD1; j_gene: TRBJ1-5; abundance: NA; CDR3aa: CASSSQGGSNQPQHF; CDR3nt: TGTGCCAGCAGTTCACAGGGGGGTAGCAATCAGCCCCAGCATTTT
v_gene: TRBV2; d_gene: NA; j_gene: TRBJ2-7; abundance: NA; CDR3aa: CASRLYEQYF; CDR3nt: TGTGCCAGCAGACTTTACGAGCAGTACTTC
v_gene: TRBV2; d_gene: NA; j_gene: TRBJ1-2; abundance: NA; CDR3aa: CATHAGSHYGYTF; CDR3nt: TGTGCCACCCACGCGGGATCGCACTATGGCTACACCTTC
v_gene: TRBV7-9; d_gene: TRBD2; j_gene: TRBJ2-1; abundance: NA; CDR3aa: CASSLRLAGGNEQFF; CDR3nt: TGTGCCAGCAGCTTAAGACTAGCGGGAGGAAATGAGCAGTTCTTC
v_gene: TRBV5-4; d_gene: TRBD2; j_gene: TRBJ2-2; abundance: few; CDR3aa: CASSPTSGGATGELFF; CDR3nt: TGTGCCAGCAGCCCGACTAGCGGGGGGGCAACCGGGGAGCTGTTTTTT
v_gene: TRBV29-1; d_gene: TRBD1; j_gene: TRBJ1-1; abundance: NA; CDR3aa: CSVKGQGGFGTEAFF; CDR3nt: TGCAGCGTCAAAGGACAGGGTGGGTTTGGCACTGAAGCTTTCTTT
v_gene: TRBV9; d_gene: TRBD2; j_gene: TRBJ2-7; abundance: once; CDR3aa: CASSPRGLAGGPAYEQYF; CDR3nt: TGTGCCAGCAGCCCGAGGGGACTAGCGGGAGGGCCAGCCTACGAGCAGTACTTC
v_gene: TRBV18; d_gene: NA; j_gene: TRBJ1-1; abundance: NA; CDR3aa: CASSPRTTMNTEAFF; CDR3nt: TGTGCCAGCTCACCCCGGACAACCATGAACACTGAAGCTTTCTTT
v_gene: TRBV6-5; d_gene: TRBD2; j_gene: TRBJ2-5; abundance: NA; CDR3aa: CASSNGGAGWKTQYF; CDR3nt: TGTGCCAGCAGCAACGGGGGGGCGGGGTGGAAGACCCAGTACTTC
v_gene: TRBV28; d_gene: TRBD1; j_gene: TRBJ1-2; abundance: NA; CDR3aa: CASTVPDRGIYGYTF; CDR3nt: TGTGCCAGCACAGTTCCCGACAGGGGAATCTATGGCTACACCTTC
v_gene: TRBV6-6; d_gene: NA; j_gene: TRBJ2-5; abundance: NA; CDR3aa: CASSYSRDQETQYF; CDR3nt: TGTGCCAGCAGTTACTCGCGGGACCAAGAGACCCAGTACTTC
v_gene: TRBV5-6; d_gene: NA; j_gene: TRBJ2-5; abundance: NA; CDR3aa: CASSLGPSGETQYF; CDR3nt: TGTGCCAGCAGCTTGGGGCCGTCGGGAGAGACCCAGTACTTC